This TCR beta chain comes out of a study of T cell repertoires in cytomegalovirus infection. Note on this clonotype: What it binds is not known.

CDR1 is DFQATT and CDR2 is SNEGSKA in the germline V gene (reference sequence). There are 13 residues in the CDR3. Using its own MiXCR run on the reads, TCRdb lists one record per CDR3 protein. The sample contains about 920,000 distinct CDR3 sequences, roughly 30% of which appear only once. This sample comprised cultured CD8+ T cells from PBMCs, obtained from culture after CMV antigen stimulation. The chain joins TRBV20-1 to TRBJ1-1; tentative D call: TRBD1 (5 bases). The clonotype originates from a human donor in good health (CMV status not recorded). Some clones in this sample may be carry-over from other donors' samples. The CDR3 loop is CIFPGARVTEAFF. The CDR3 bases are TGCATATTCCCCGGGGCCCGGGTCACTGAAGCTTTCTTT.